This TCR beta chain was documented in a study of cytomegalovirus exposure and HLA in healthy donors. Study results and caveats: Later analysis revealed greater clonal expansion in HLA-associated TCR beta chains than in equally common others. A missense DCLRE1C variant was associated with V- and J-gene trimming of TCR beta chains in a later analysis, and an independent cohort replicated the association. The study had only CMV serostatus as immune exposure information.

About this clone: Antigen unknown.

The PCR had 60 Vbeta and 13 Jbeta primers. Method: immunoSEQ multiplex PCR; TCRdb's copy keeps in-frame clones and lacks some. The sample carries approximately 110,000 clones, approximately 70% recorded once. This CDR3 has 12 amino acids. J lost 8 bases, V lost 3 bases, and 6 bases had no gene match. CDR1 GTSNPN and CDR2 SVGIG come from the germline V gene (reference sequence). The chain recombines TRBV30 with TRBJ1-1; TRBD1 aligns across 7 bases. The receptor was derived from a man aged 55-75 years in good health and CMV-seropositive. The sample was PBMCs. As DNA, the CDR3 is TGTGCCTGGAGCCCCAGGGGGGTAGAAGCTTTCTTT. Protein product: CAWSPRGVEAFF.